These 27 T cell receptor beta chains were all obtained from the same sample, sequenced in a study of early T cells in non-severe SARS-CoV-2 infection. TCRdb reprocessed the 5' RACE reads via MiXCR and lists one record per CDR3 protein. This sample has about 110,000 distinct CDR3 sequences, with around 10% found just once. Sequencing input: whole blood. The source of these receptors is an adult who was a healthcare worker with PCR-confirmed SARS-CoV-2 infection or an uninfected control (not recorded which).

In the case of this clonotype: This may be a read error: a much more frequent sequence differs by one nucleotide. It is likely a read error, because the conserved phenylalanine at the end of the CDR3 is missing. The chain uses TRBV25-1 and TRBJ2-7, with 7 bases matching TRBD1. There are 13 residues in the CDR3. Germline CDR1 is MGHDK and CDR2 is SYGVNS. V shed 8 bases and J 4 bases; nucleotides not matched to a gene: 8. The CDR3 sequence: CASPRDSKYEQYS. CDR3 DNA sequence: TGTGCCAGCCCCCGGGACAGCAAATACGAGCAGTACTCC.

This clonotype was seen at least ten times. V and J are TRBV6-2 or TRBV6-3 and TRBJ2-3; 9 nucleotides line up with TRBD2. V lost 7 bases, J lost 3 bases, and 11 bases stayed unmatched. The CDR3 covers 16 residues. The germline gives CDR1 MNHEY, CDR2 SVGEGT. CDR3 residues: CASKPLAGAVTDTQYF. The CDR3 DNA sequence: TGTGCCAGCAAACCTTTAGCGGGAGCGGTGACAGATACGCAGTATTTT.

The sample holds a few counts of this clonotype. The chain employs TRBV5-1 and TRBJ2-1, with no clear D. V was cut by 4 bases and J by 10 bases, with 15 bases left in between. The length of the CDR3 is 13 residues. CDR1 and CDR2 from the germline V gene are SGHRS and YFSETQ. CDR3 protein: CASSTYSMYEQFF. DNA for the CDR3: TGCGCCAGCAGCACTTATTCGATGTACGAGCAGTTCTTC.

This clonotype was observed a few times. The V call is TRBV11-2, the J call TRBJ2-3; D could derive from TRBD1 or TRBD2 (5 bases each). The CDR3 loop spans 16 amino acids. Looked up from germline, CDR1 is SGHAT and CDR2 is FQNNGV. The V end lost 4 bases, the J end lost 2 bases, and 16 bases lay between the germline ends. The DNA for the CDR3 is TGTGCCAGCAGCTCCGGCCCGGGACCATCCACAGATACGCAGTATTTT. Protein product: CASSSGPGPSTDTQYF. Complete variable domain (other parts from reference TRBV11-2 and TRBJ2-3): EAGVAQSPRYKIIEKRQSVAFWCNPISGHATLYWYQQILGQGPKLLIQFQNNGVVDDSQLPKDRFSAERLKGVDSTLKIQPAKLEDSAVYLCASSSGPGPSTDTQYFGPGTRLTVL.

V usage is TRBV12-3 or TRBV12-4 and J usage is TRBJ2-7; no clear D. Trimming took off 5 bases at V and 7 bases at J, with 9 bases between the two ends. The length of the CDR3 is 11 residues. This CDR3 is CASSKRQEQYF. DNA of the CDR3: TGTGCCAGCAGTAAGCGTCAAGAGCAGTACTTC.

This clonotype has ten or more counts. The chain has TRBV7-6 and TRBJ2-5; unclear D gene. V was trimmed by 0 bases and J by 5 bases, leaving 7 bases between them. CDR3 length: 13 amino acids. Per the germline V gene, CDR1 is SGHVS and CDR2 is FNYEAQ. Written as DNA, the CDR3 is TGTGCCAGCAGCTTAGCGCTAACGGAGACCCAGTACTTC. Translating gives CASSLALTETQYF.

The chain links TRBV24-1 to TRBJ2-1, with TRBD1 matching over 7 bases. Losses at the gene ends were 5 bases for V and 5 bases for J; bases not matched to a gene: 5. The CDR3 covers 14 residues. From germline, CDR1 is KGHDR and CDR2 SFDVKD. The CDR3 reads CATSGPGGNNEQFF. The DNA of the CDR3 is TGTGCCACCAGTGGGCCAGGGGGAAACAATGAGCAGTTCTTC.

This clonotype occurred many times. The J gene is TRBJ2-7, the V gene TRBV19; tentatively, D is TRBD2 (6 bases). CDR3 length: 15 amino acids. V gave up 0 bases and J gave up 7 bases, with 16 bases separating them. CDR1 LNHDA and CDR2 SQIVND come from the germline V gene (reference sequence). CDR3 amino acids: CASSIELGTLREQYF. CDR3 nucleotide sequence: TGTGCCAGTAGTATAGAACTTGGGACTTTGAGGGAGCAGTACTTC.

This chain connects TRBV9 to TRBJ2-3; possibly TRBD2 for D (5 bases). Germline assignment: CDR1 SGDLS and CDR2 YYNGEE. Trimming pared 0 bases from V and 2 bases from J, leaving 7 bases between. CDR3 size: 14 residues. CDR3 residues: CASSVARDTDTQYF. In DNA form, the CDR3 reads TGTGCCAGCAGCGTAGCTCGGGACACAGATACGCAGTATTTT. The variable domain in full, with the rest retrieved from reference TRBV9 and TRBJ2-3, is DSGVTQTPKHLITATGQRVTLRCSPRSGDLSVYWYQQSLDQGLQFLIQYYNGEERAKGNILERFSAQQFPDLHSELNLSSLELGDSALYFCASSVARDTDTQYFGPGTRLTVL.

The sample holds many counts of this clonotype. This chain joins TRBV27 and TRBJ2-7; no firm D call. The CDR3 contains 13 residues. The V end was cut by 3 bases, the J end by 2 bases, with 8 bases between. Germline V gene data show CDR1 as MNHEY and CDR2 as SMNVEV (reference sequence). Written as DNA, the CDR3 is TGTGCCAGCAGTTTTGGGCCAGCCTACGAGCAGTACTTC. This encodes CASSFGPAYEQYF.

Ten or more counts support this clonotype. This chain links TRBV18 with TRBJ1-4; the match to TRBD1 covers 10 bases. Trimming took 0 bases from V and 9 from J; bases not matched to a gene: 4. The CDR3 is 15 amino acids. Per the germline V gene, CDR1 is KGHSH and CDR2 is LQKENI. The CDR3 region is CASSPPGQGGQKLFF. The CDR3 DNA reads TGTGCCAGCTCACCACCCGGACAGGGGGGACAAAAACTGTTTTTT.

This clonotype has at least ten counts. The chain carries TRBV20-1 and TRBJ2-7, with unresolved D. The CDR3 has 13 amino acids. CDR1 and CDR2 (germline): DFQATT, SNEGSKA (reference sequence). Trimming shortened V by 3 bases and J by 3 bases, and 12 bases separated the two germline ends. The CDR3 nucleotides read TGCAGTGCTAGCGCCACGTCTCACTACGAGCAGTACTTC. Translation: CSASATSHYEQYF.

This chain links TRBV5-8 with TRBJ2-7; D unresolved. CDR3 length: 16 residues. V was shortened by 1 base and J by 9 bases, with 23 bases between the two germline ends. Germline loops: CDR1 SGHTS, CDR2 YDEGEE. CDR3 bases: TGTGCCAGCAGCTTGATTACTGGTATAATGTCTGTTGGGCAGTACTTC. It codes for CASSLITGIMSVGQYF. The variable domain in full, with the rest retrieved from reference TRBV5-8 and TRBJ2-7, is EAGVTQSPTHLIKTRGQQATLRCSPISGHTSVYWYQQALGLGLQFLLWYDEGEERNRGNFPPRFSGRQFPNYSSELNVNALELEDSALYLCASSLITGIMSVGQYFGPGTRLTVT.

This clonotype was recorded many times. V gene TRBV19 combines with J gene TRBJ2-1; D is unresolved. The V gene's germline CDR1 is LNHDA and CDR2 SQIVND (reference sequence). V was clipped by 10 bases and J by 0 bases, with 13 bases between them. This CDR3 is built from 14 residues. CDR3 DNA: TGTGCCACCCGGGCTCTAAGCTCCTACAATGAGCAGTTCTTC. It codes for CATRALSSYNEQFF.

This clonotype was observed at least ten times. The gene calls are TRBV27 and TRBJ2-1; the match to TRBD2 covers 8 bases. Germline CDR1 MNHEY, CDR2 SMNVEV (reference sequence). This CDR3 has 15 amino acids. V gave up 2 bases and J gave up 2 bases; unmatched junction bases: 2. Here the CDR3 reads CASSLRTSPYNEQFF. Written as DNA, the CDR3 is TGTGCCAGCAGTTTAAGGACTAGCCCCTACAATGAGCAGTTCTTC.

This clonotype was counted at least ten times. The rearrangement links TRBV6-6 to TRBJ2-5; tentatively, D is TRBD2 (5 bases). There are 13 residues in the CDR3. V was trimmed by 2 bases and J by 2 bases, leaving 6 bases between them. Germline CDR1 MNHNY, CDR2 SVGAGI (reference sequence). CDR3 DNA sequence: TGTGCCAGCAGTTACGAGCGGCAAGAGACCCAGTACTTC. Protein product: CASSYERQETQYF.

This clonotype came up many times. The J gene is TRBJ2-2, the V gene TRBV10-3, with D hard to call. CDR1 and CDR2 from the germline V gene are ENHRY and SYGVKD. The V and J ends lost 10 bases and 6 bases respectively, with 12 bases between them. The CDR3 consists of 12 residues. DNA for the CDR3: TGTGCCACGGAAGAGGTGGCCGGGGAGCTGTTTTTT. This translates into CATEEVAGELFF.

The table lists this clonotype with many counts. This chain uses TRBV21-1 with TRBJ2-1. TRBV21-1 is a pseudogene locus. The CDR3 totals 9 residues. The CDR3 loop reads CASSGLPFF. In nucleotides, the CDR3 is TGTGCCAGCAGTGGCCTGCCGTTCTTC.

This clonotype came up many times. V is TRBV6-5 and J is TRBJ1-2; possibly TRBD1 for D (6 bases). CDR3 size: 18 residues. CDR1 is MNHEY and CDR2 is SVGAGI in the germline V gene. Trimming pared 5 bases from V and 4 bases from J, leaving 26 bases between. The CDR3 sequence is CASSLYRVHPQKFYGYTF. CDR3 DNA: TGTGCCAGCAGTCTTTACAGGGTCCACCCACAAAAATTCTATGGCTACACCTTC.

The V call is TRBV11-2, the J call TRBJ2-1; D assignment may be TRBD1 or TRBD2 (5 bases each). Trimming cost V 5 bases and J 3 bases, with 5 bases left between them. CDR1 and CDR2 (germline): SGHAT, FQNNGV. The CDR3 contains 12 residues. The CDR3 loop is CASSGGYNEQFF. CDR3 DNA sequence: TGTGCCAGCAGCGGGGGCTACAATGAGCAGTTCTTC. Based on the CDR3 plus reference TRBV11-2 and TRBJ2-1, the full variable domain is EAGVAQSPRYKIIEKRQSVAFWCNPISGHATLYWYQQILGQGPKLLIQFQNNGVVDDSQLPKDRFSAERLKGVDSTLKIQPAKLEDSAVYLCASSGGYNEQFFGPGTRLTVL.

This clonotype was counted a few times. The rearrangement links TRBV3-1 to TRBJ2-2, with D perhaps TRBD2 (5 bases). The CDR3 sequence is 14 residues long. Germline V gene sequence: CDR1 LGHDT, CDR2 YNNKEL (reference sequence). The V gene lost 8 bases and the J gene lost 6 bases, with 16 bases spanning the gap. The CDR3 DNA reads as TGTGCCAGCCGAGCGGTTAACGGGGCCGGGGAGCTGTTTTTT. Protein product: CASRAVNGAGELFF.

CDR3 sequence (DNA): TGTGCCAGCAGTTTATTATCCTATGGCTACACCTTC. Encoded protein: CASSLLSYGYTF. The V call is TRBV12-3 or TRBV12-4, the J call TRBJ1-2; D remains unclear. This CDR3 comprises 12 residues. V was cut by 2 bases and J by 4 bases, with 5 bases left in between.

This clonotype was found many times. The rearrangement uses TRBV24-1 and TRBJ1-5, with a weak D call TRBD1 (5 bases). This CDR3 is 14 amino acids long. Trimming shortened V by 3 bases and J by 4 bases, and 9 bases separated the two germline ends. The V gene's germline CDR1 is KGHDR and CDR2 SFDVKD. The CDR3 region is CATSDGTANQPQHF. CDR3 DNA sequence: TGTGCCACCAGTGATGGGACCGCAAATCAGCCCCAGCATTTT.

This clonotype has a count of ten or more. The rearrangement uses TRBV20-1 and TRBJ2-7, with a tentative D call TRBD1 (7 bases). Germline V lookup: CDR1 DFQATT, CDR2 SNEGSKA (reference sequence). Trimming removed 6 bases from V and 0 bases from J, with 15 bases in between. The CDR3 totals 14 residues. CDR3: CSAVRGTASYEQYF. In DNA, the CDR3 is TGCAGTGCGGTCCGGGGGACAGCCTCCTACGAGCAGTACTTC.

V is TRBV7-2 and J is TRBJ2-3; no reliable D call. The CDR3 contains 14 residues. The germline V and J ends were trimmed by 5 bases and 2 bases, with 11 bases remaining between them. Looked up from germline, CDR1 is SGHTA and CDR2 is FQGNSA. CDR3 nucleotide sequence: TGTGCCAGCAGCCCCGGACCGAACACAGATACGCAGTATTTT. This gives the protein CASSPGPNTDTQYF.

The gene calls are TRBV11-2 and TRBJ2-1, with D perhaps matching TRBD2 (5 bases). Germline CDR1 reads SGHAT; CDR2 reads FQNNGV. The germline V and J ends were trimmed by 0 bases and 7 bases, with 16 bases remaining between them. The CDR3 sequence is 16 residues long. DNA for the CDR3: TGTGCCAGCAGCTTAGATCGGCGAGGGTTCCGTAATGAGCAGTTCTTC. Protein: CASSLDRRGFRNEQFF.

This clonotype came up a few times. The rearrangement links TRBV3-1 to TRBJ2-7, with D possibly matching TRBD1 (5 bases). CDR1 LGHDT and CDR2 YNNKEL come from the germline V gene (reference sequence). The CDR3 is 16 residues long. V was shortened by 0 bases and J by 5 bases, with 17 bases between the two germline ends. CDR3 amino acids: CASSQEGLSRAHEQYF. The CDR3 bases are TGTGCCAGCAGCCAAGAAGGGCTTAGCAGGGCCCACGAGCAGTACTTC.